The 22 T cell receptor beta chains in this list originate from one sample, sequenced in a study of shared clonotypes between healthy human individuals. The protocol was immunoSEQ multiplex PCR, while the TCRdb copy is restricted to in-frame clones and leaves out a portion. In the table there are about 960,000 clones, around 80% of which are singletons. Material: memory CD4+ T cells sorted from blood. Subset noted: CD45RA-negative fraction. The receptors were sampled from a man younger than 30 in good health.

This clone showed up just a few times. This chain uses TRBV4-1 with TRBJ2-7; tentatively, D is TRBD1 (5 bases). Trimming cost V 4 bases and J 3 bases, with 16 bases left between them. CDR3 size: 15 residues. Germline V lookup: CDR1 MGHRA, CDR2 YSYEKL. The CDR3 spells CASSPILQVSYEQYF. The CDR3 nucleotides are TGCGCCAGCAGCCCGATCCTACAGGTTAGCTACGAGCAGTACTTC.

This clone showed up just once. The chain carries TRBV19 and TRBJ2-1; D ambiguous. CDR3 length equals 14 residues. V was shortened by 5 bases and J by 5 bases, with 13 bases between the two germline ends. Germline CDR1 and CDR2: LNHDA and SQIVND (reference sequence). The CDR3 sequence: CASSSRPLDNEQFF. In nucleotides, the CDR3 is TGTGCCAGTAGTTCCCGGCCCCTTGACAATGAGCAGTTCTTC. Looking up the rest from reference TRBV19 and TRBJ2-1 gives the full variable domain: DGGITQSPKYLFRKEGQNVTLSCEQNLNHDAMYWYRQDPGQGLRLIYYSQIVNDFQKGDIAEGYSVSREKKESFPLTVTSAQKNPTAFYLCASSSRPLDNEQFFGPGTRLTVL.

V is TRBV6-4 and J is TRBJ2-5; D gene uncertain. Trimming left V 0 bases short and J 4 bases short, with 15 bases between. CDR1 MRHNA and CDR2 SNTAGT come from the germline V gene. The CDR3 totals 16 residues. The CDR3 region has the DNA TGTGCCAGCAGTGACTCGAAGACGGGCCCTCGAGAGACCCAGTACTTC. Translating it yields CASSDSKTGPRETQYF.

This clone was observed a single time. The chain couples TRBV15 to TRBJ2-5; D ambiguous. The germline V gene encodes CDR1 LNHNV and CDR2 YYDKDF (reference sequence). This CDR3 has 14 residues. The V end lost 0 bases, the J end lost 4 bases, and 9 bases lay between the germline ends. CDR3 protein: CATSRDRRGETQYF. CDR3 DNA sequence: TGTGCCACCAGCAGAGATCGCAGAGGAGAGACCCAGTACTTC. Full variable domain (remainder filled in from reference TRBV15 and TRBJ2-5): DAMVIQNPRYQVTQFGKPVTLSCSQTLNHNVMYWYQQKSSQAPKLLFHYYDKDFNNEADTPDNFQSRRPNTSFCFLDIRSPGLGDTAMYLCATSRDRRGETQYFGPGTRLLVL.

The V call is TRBV28, the J call TRBJ1-2; D is undetermined. Germline CDR1 is MDHEN and CDR2 is SYDVKM. CDR3 length: 13 amino acids. V gave up 5 bases and J gave up 8 bases, with 15 bases separating them. CDR3 residues: CASSTRYSGGYTF. Here the CDR3 DNA reads TGTGCCAGCAGTACTAGGTATTCTGGCGGCTACACCTTC.

The chain is built from TRBV28 and TRBJ1-1; tentative D call: TRBD1 (5 bases). The ends were cut back, 6 bases at V and 9 bases at J, with 17 bases in the middle. This CDR3 spans 13 amino acids. Germline CDR1 MDHEN, CDR2 SYDVKM. CDR3 amino acids: CASSRPGTLKAFF. Here the CDR3 DNA reads TGTGCCAGCAGCCGCCCAGGGACTCTTAAAGCTTTCTTT.

The chain uses TRBV7-6 and TRBJ1-4, with TRBD1 matching over 7 bases. The V gene end was trimmed by 1 base and the J gene end by 2 bases; junction bases not matched to a gene: 1. The CDR3 runs 15 residues. Germline CDR1 reads SGHVS; CDR2 reads FNYEAQ. CDR3 coding DNA: TGTGCCAGCAGCTTAGACAGGGGCACTAATGAAAAACTGTTTTTT. Protein: CASSLDRGTNEKLFF.

CDR3 sequence reads: CSVAQTSGNTIYF. In DNA, the CDR3 is TGCAGCGTTGCTCAGACCTCTGGAAACACCATATATTTT. The chain couples TRBV29-1 to TRBJ1-3; no clear D. The germline V gene has CDR1 SQVTM and CDR2 ANQGSEA. The CDR3 is made up of 13 amino acids. Trimming pared 4 bases from V and 0 bases from J, leaving 7 bases between.

On this clone: The same CDR3 also results from other DNA sequences found in this sample. V usage is TRBV30 and J usage is TRBJ1-2; no reliable D call. The V and J ends lost 0 bases and 2 bases respectively, with 7 bases between them. The germline gives CDR1 GTSNPN, CDR2 SVGIG (reference sequence). This CDR3 is 13 amino acids long. CDR3 bases: TGTGCCTGGAGTGTACGGAAGAACTATGGCTACACCTTC. It codes for CAWSVRKNYGYTF.

This chain links TRBV29-1 with TRBJ2-3, with 10 positions matching TRBD2. With V trimmed by 5 bases and J by 6 bases, 2 bases remained unmatched. Germline loops: CDR1 SQVTM, CDR2 ANQGSEA. CDR3 length equals 12 residues. The CDR3 DNA reads as TGCAGCGTTACTAGCGGGATGGATACGCAGTATTTT. Translated, it gives CSVTSGMDTQYF.

The gene calls are TRBV25-1 and TRBJ1-6; D is unresolved. The germline V gene has CDR1 MGHDK and CDR2 SYGVNS. V gave up 2 bases and J gave up 7 bases, with 9 bases separating them. The CDR3 extends over 14 amino acids. The CDR3 DNA follows: TGTGCCAGCAGTGAAGGGTATGGGAATTCACCCCTCCACTTT. Encoded protein: CASSEGYGNSPLHF.

This clone showed up just once. This chain connects TRBV28 to TRBJ2-2; 9 bases align to TRBD2. Per the germline V gene, CDR1 is MDHEN and CDR2 is SYDVKM. There are 15 residues in the CDR3. The J segment lost 4 bases and the V segment lost 3 bases, leaving 3 bases of the junction unmatched. CDR3 sequence: CASSFAGGPTGELFF. Here the CDR3 DNA reads TGTGCCAGCAGTTTTGCGGGGGGGCCCACCGGGGAGCTGTTTTTT.

This sequence joins TRBV4-1 and TRBJ2-3, with 8 bases lining up with TRBD1. This CDR3 is built from 15 residues. The ends lost 2 bases at V and 6 bases at J; junction bases unmatched: 7. Germline CDR1 and CDR2: MGHRA and YSYEKL. For the CDR3, the DNA is TGCGCCAGCAGCCAACAGGGGGCGTCCGGGGATACGCAGTATTTT. It specifies CASSQQGASGDTQYF.

The J gene is TRBJ2-7, the V gene TRBV10-3, with TRBD1 identical over 7 bases. J was trimmed by 3 bases and V by 11 bases; bases with no gene match: 7. CDR1 ENHRY and CDR2 SYGVKD come from the germline V gene. The CDR3 spans 12 residues. The DNA for the CDR3 is TGTGCCTCCCAGACAGGGAACTACGAGCAGTACTTC. This sequence encodes CASQTGNYEQYF.

The V and J genes are TRBV4-3 and TRBJ2-3; 7 bases line up with TRBD2. The CDR3 runs to 15 residues. Germline V CDR1 and CDR2: LGHNA, YSLEER. V gave up 8 bases and J gave up 2 bases; unmatched junction bases: 10. CDR3 residues: CASSRVAGVTDTQYF. CDR3 coding DNA: TGCGCCAGCTCACGGGTCGCGGGAGTCACAGATACGCAGTATTTT.

The chain joins TRBV5-5 to TRBJ2-7, with D unresolved. Trimming cost V 0 bases and J 2 bases, with 9 bases left between them. Looked up from germline, CDR1 is SGHKS and CDR2 is YYEKEE (reference sequence). This CDR3 is 14 amino acids long. CDR3 DNA: TGTGCCAGCAGCTTGGCTCGAGCTACCTACGAGCAGTACTTC. Protein product: CASSLARATYEQYF.

V is TRBV2 and J is TRBJ2-7; unclear D gene. Germline V lookup: CDR1 SNHLY, CDR2 FYNNEI. The CDR3 spans 11 residues. The V gene lost 3 bases and the J gene lost 6 bases, with 6 bases spanning the gap. CDR3 bases: TGTGCCAGCAGTGACGTGGGCGAGCAGTACTTC. Translating it yields CASSDVGEQYF.

V usage is TRBV7-9 and J usage is TRBJ1-1, with 7 bases matching TRBD1. This CDR3 comprises 17 residues. Unmatched junction bases numbered 12, after V lost 5 bases and J lost 0 bases. In germline, CDR1 is SEHNR, CDR2 FQNEAQ (reference sequence). The DNA of the CDR3 is TGTGCCAGCAGCGCTGACCCAGGGGGGGCAGTGAACACTGAAGCTTTCTTT. This sequence encodes CASSADPGGAVNTEAFF.

The gene calls are TRBV2 and TRBJ1-3, with D possibly TRBD1 on 6 matching bases. The CDR3 totals 14 residues. Germline V gene data show CDR1 as SNHLY and CDR2 as FYNNEI. V was clipped by 8 bases and J by 0 bases, with 11 bases between them. The DNA for the CDR3 is TGTGCCAGCTCAAGAGGGGGCTCTGGAAACACCATATATTTT. It is translated as CASSRGGSGNTIYF.

Ten or more counts support this clone. This sample also contains other DNA sequences that code for the same CDR3. The V gene is TRBV9, the J gene TRBJ2-1; D is uncertain. The CDR3 contains 13 residues. V shed 1 base and J shed 3 bases, with 5 bases lying between them. Looked up from germline, CDR1 is SGDLS and CDR2 is YYNGEE. The CDR3 spells CASSVSDYNEQFF. The DNA for the CDR3 is TGTGCCAGCAGCGTATCCGACTACAATGAGCAGTTCTTC.

The chain uses TRBV10-3 and TRBJ1-6; D remains unclear. V gave up 0 bases and J gave up 2 bases, with 11 bases separating them. CDR1 and CDR2 (germline): ENHRY, SYGVKD. The CDR3 extends over 17 amino acids. CDR3 nucleotides: TGTGCCATCAGTGAGTCGGCCCCGGGAGCCTATAATTCACCCCTCCACTTT. Translation: CAISESAPGAYNSPLHF.

The V gene is TRBV6-1, the J gene TRBJ2-5, with TRBD1 identical over 7 bases. The V and J ends lost 7 bases and 5 bases, in that order; junction bases with no gene match: 10. This CDR3 has 14 residues. Germline V gene data show CDR1 as MNHNS and CDR2 as SASEGT. This CDR3 is CASKGTVSFETQYF. CDR3 nucleotides: TGTGCCAGCAAAGGGACAGTGAGCTTTGAGACCCAGTACTTC.